These 14 T cell receptor beta chains originate from one sample sequenced in a study of regulatory T cells in long-lasting Graves disease. Construction of the TCR beta libraries employed iRepertoire HTBI primers in conjunction with Arm-PCR of CDR3 regions. Each CDR3 protein is one row after TCRdb ran MiXCR on the multiplex PCR reads. Of about 470,000 distinct CDR3 sequences in the sample, around 14% were seen once. Stated time point: newly diagnosed GD, antithyroid drugs for less than 3 months. PBMC-derived RNA was used for the TCR library. This sample also belongs to another study, concerning T cells in Graves' hyperthyroidism and ophthalmopathy.

This sample comprised peripheral blood mononuclear cells (PBMCs), obtained at new diagnosis, from a patient treated with antithyroid drugs. The receptors were gathered from a woman in her 30s with Graves disease.

Many counts were recorded for this clonotype. The chain is built from TRBV20-1 and TRBJ2-1, with 9 positions matching TRBD2. The germline gives CDR1 DFQATT, CDR2 SNEGSKA (reference sequence). The V and J ends lost 3 bases and 10 bases, in that order; junction bases with no gene match: 13. The CDR3 consists of 15 residues. The CDR3 protein is CSARKAGGPPGEQFF. The CDR3 DNA reads as TGCAGTGCTAGGAAAGCGGGAGGCCCTCCCGGGGAGCAGTTCTTC.

The chain is built from TRBV14 and TRBJ1-3, with D uncertain. V was pared by 4 bases and J by 14 bases, with 18 bases between. The CDR3 extends over 13 amino acids. The germline CDR1 and CDR2 sequences are SGHDN and FVKESK. As DNA, the CDR3 is TGTGCCAGCAGCCCGCCTGACGCCAACAGTGTATATTTT. Translation: CASSPPDANSVYF.

V usage is TRBV30 and J usage is TRBJ2-7, with D perhaps matching TRBD1 or TRBD2 (5 bases each). This CDR3 region has 14 residues. V dropped 0 bases and J dropped 1 base, with 10 bases sitting between them. In germline, CDR1 is GTSNPN, CDR2 SVGIG (reference sequence). The CDR3 region is CAWSVGTLSYEQYF. The CDR3 DNA reads TGTGCCTGGAGTGTAGGGACCCTTTCCTACGAGCAGTACTTC.

Regarding this clonotype: Being one base from a much bigger clone, this may be a read error. The chain employs TRBV5-6 and TRBJ2-5; 10 nucleotides agree with TRBD2. The tail of the sequence fits TRBJ2-1 better, so the J call may be wrong. Germline V gene sequence: CDR1 SGHDT, CDR2 YYEEEE. CDR3 length equals 15 residues. The CDR3 sequence: CASSITLAGANEQFF. CDR3 nucleotides: TGTGCCAGCAGCATTACTCTAGCGGGAGCAAATGAGCAGTTCTTC.

This clonotype was counted ten times or more. The chain is built from TRBV18 and TRBJ2-7; 7 bases map to TRBD1. CDR3 size: 15 residues. The germline V gene has CDR1 KGHSH and CDR2 LQKENI. The junction had 11 bases not matched to a gene; V was cut back by 6 bases and J by 3 bases. This CDR3 reads CASSPGMTGNYEQYF. The CDR3 region has the DNA TGTGCCAGCTCCCCTGGGATGACAGGGAACTACGAGCAGTACTTC.

This clonotype occurred a few times. V usage is TRBV15 and J usage is TRBJ1-1; TRBD1 is a possible D gene (5 bases). The CDR3 length is 16 residues. The germline V gene encodes CDR1 LNHNV and CDR2 YYDKDF (reference sequence). The V gene lost 1 base and the J gene lost 10 bases, with 22 bases spanning the gap. CDR3 amino acids: CATSRVRAGAGGSAFF. The CDR3 DNA reads TGTGCCACCAGCAGAGTGAGGGCGGGTGCGGGGGGTTCAGCTTTCTTT.

This clonotype came up a few times. This chain joins TRBV5-4 and TRBJ1-1, with D maybe TRBD1 (5 bases). V was shortened by 0 bases and J by 2 bases, with 14 bases between the two germline ends. Germline CDR1 reads SGHNT; CDR2 reads YYREEE (reference sequence). The CDR3 consists of 16 residues. The CDR3 reads CASSLGDGGGNTEAFF. Here the CDR3 DNA reads TGTGCCAGCAGCTTGGGGGACGGGGGAGGAAACACTGAAGCTTTCTTT.

This clonotype was picked up a small number of times. J is TRBJ2-5 and V is TRBV12-5, with 9 positions matching TRBD2. After removal of 6 bases from V and 0 bases from J, the junction contained 8 bases not matched to a gene. Germline V gene data show CDR1 as LGHNT and CDR2 as FRNRAP. The CDR3 is made up of 16 amino acids. The CDR3, as DNA: TGTGCTAGTGGAAACATAGCGGGAGTGGACCAAGAGACCCAGTACTTC. It encodes CASGNIAGVDQETQYF.

Ten or more counts support this clonotype. The CDR3 here is CASSLGYGNEQFF. As DNA, the CDR3 is TGCGCCAGCAGCTTGGGTTACGGCAATGAGCAGTTCTTC. The chain carries TRBV5-1 and TRBJ2-1, with D uncertain. Trimming took 0 bases from V and 6 from J, leaving 7 bases between them. Looked up from germline, CDR1 is SGHRS and CDR2 is YFSETQ. CDR3 length: 13 amino acids.

The genes are TRBV5-1 and TRBJ2-1; 7 bases agree with TRBD2. The germline V gene has CDR1 SGHRS and CDR2 YFSETQ. The CDR3 is 15 amino acids. Germline trimming cut 4 bases from V and 8 bases from J; bases unmatched to any gene: 12. CDR3 sequence: CASSPSGTIIDEQFF. CDR3 nucleotide sequence: TGCGCCAGCAGCCCATCCGGGACTATTATAGATGAGCAGTTCTTC.

This clonotype was observed many times. V gene TRBV2 combines with J gene TRBJ2-5; 10 positions match TRBD2. Germline CDR1 reads SNHLY; CDR2 reads FYNNEI. The trim removed 7 bases at V and 2 bases at J, leaving 7 bases unmatched. The CDR3 has 15 residues. CDR3 amino acids: CASNGLADVQETQYF. Written as DNA, the CDR3 is TGTGCCAGCAATGGACTAGCGGACGTTCAAGAGACCCAGTACTTC.

This chain links TRBV5-6 with TRBJ2-7; TRBD1 agrees at 8 bases. Germline V gene lookup returns CDR1 SGHDT and CDR2 YYEEEE. The CDR3 has 14 residues. The ends lost 5 bases at V and 1 base at J; junction bases unmatched: 5. As DNA, the CDR3 is TGTGCCAGCAGGCCACAGGGGGTTTCCTACGAGCAGTACTTC. Protein product: CASRPQGVSYEQYF.

This clonotype was found a few times. The rearrangement links TRBV4-1 to TRBJ2-1, with D uncertain. Germline V CDR1 and CDR2: MGHRA, YSYEKL. The CDR3 extends over 16 amino acids. Trimming cost V 3 bases and J 0 bases, with 12 bases left between them. Written as DNA, the CDR3 is TGCGCCAGCAGCCAGATGGGCTCTAGCTCCTACAATGAGCAGTTCTTC. Its protein product is CASSQMGSSSYNEQFF.

This clonotype was counted at least ten times. This chain joins TRBV20-1 and TRBJ2-1; 11 nucleotides match TRBD2. In germline, CDR1 is DFQATT, CDR2 SNEGSKA (reference sequence). This CDR3 has 11 amino acids. J was trimmed by 10 bases and V by 5 bases; bases with no gene match: 1. The CDR3 bases are TGCAGTGCTTGGACTAGCGGGGAGCAGTTCTTC. It encodes CSAWTSGEQFF.